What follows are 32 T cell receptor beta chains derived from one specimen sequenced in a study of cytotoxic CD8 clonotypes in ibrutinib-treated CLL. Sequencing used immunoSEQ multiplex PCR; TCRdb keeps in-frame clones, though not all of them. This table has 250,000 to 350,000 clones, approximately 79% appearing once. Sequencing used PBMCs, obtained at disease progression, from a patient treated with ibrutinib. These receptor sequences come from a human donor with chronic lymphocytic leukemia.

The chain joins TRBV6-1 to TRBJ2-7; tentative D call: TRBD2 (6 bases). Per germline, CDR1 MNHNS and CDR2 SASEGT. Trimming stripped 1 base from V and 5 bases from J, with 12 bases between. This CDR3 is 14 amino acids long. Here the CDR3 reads CASSEVGGSDEQYF. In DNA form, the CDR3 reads TGTGCCAGCAGTGAAGTCGGGGGATCCGACGAGCAGTACTTC.

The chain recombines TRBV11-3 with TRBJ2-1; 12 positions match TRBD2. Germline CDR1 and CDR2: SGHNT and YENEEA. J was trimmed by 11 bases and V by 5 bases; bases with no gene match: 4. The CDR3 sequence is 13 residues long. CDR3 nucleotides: TGTGCCAGCAGCCTCGGACTAGCGGGGCAGCAGTTCTTC. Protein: CASSLGLAGQQFF.

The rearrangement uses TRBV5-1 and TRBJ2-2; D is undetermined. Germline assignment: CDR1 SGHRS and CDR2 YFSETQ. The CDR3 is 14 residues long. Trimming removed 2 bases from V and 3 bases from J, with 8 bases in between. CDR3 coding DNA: TGCGCCAGCAGCTTCACTCGGTACACCGGGGAGCTGTTTTTT. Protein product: CASSFTRYTGELFF.

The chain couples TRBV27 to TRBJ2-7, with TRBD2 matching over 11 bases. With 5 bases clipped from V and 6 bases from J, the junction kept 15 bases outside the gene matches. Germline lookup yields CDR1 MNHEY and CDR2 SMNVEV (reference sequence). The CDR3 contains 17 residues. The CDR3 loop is CASSRPLIAGGPGEQYF. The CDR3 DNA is TGTGCCAGCAGTCGGCCCCTCATAGCGGGAGGGCCGGGCGAGCAGTACTTC.

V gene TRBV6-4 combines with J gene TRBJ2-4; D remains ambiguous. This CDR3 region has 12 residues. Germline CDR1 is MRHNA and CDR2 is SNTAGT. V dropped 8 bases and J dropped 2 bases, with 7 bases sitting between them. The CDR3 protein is CASSGPKNIQYF. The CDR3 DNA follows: TGTGCCAGCTCAGGCCCCAAAAACATTCAGTACTTC.

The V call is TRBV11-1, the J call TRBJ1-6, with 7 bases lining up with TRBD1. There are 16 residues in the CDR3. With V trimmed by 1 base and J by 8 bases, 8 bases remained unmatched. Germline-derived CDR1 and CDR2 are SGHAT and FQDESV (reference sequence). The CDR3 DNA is TGTGCCAGCAGCTTAGTCGGGGACAGCTCATATTCACCCCTCCACTTT. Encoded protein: CASSLVGDSSYSPLHF.

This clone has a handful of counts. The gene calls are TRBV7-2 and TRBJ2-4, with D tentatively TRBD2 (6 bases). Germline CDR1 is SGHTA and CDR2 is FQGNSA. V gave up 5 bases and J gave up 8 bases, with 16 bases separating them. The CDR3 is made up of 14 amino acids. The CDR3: CASSPRGSGDIQYF. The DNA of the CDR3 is TGTGCCAGCAGCCCCCGGGGGTCCGGGGACATTCAGTACTTC.

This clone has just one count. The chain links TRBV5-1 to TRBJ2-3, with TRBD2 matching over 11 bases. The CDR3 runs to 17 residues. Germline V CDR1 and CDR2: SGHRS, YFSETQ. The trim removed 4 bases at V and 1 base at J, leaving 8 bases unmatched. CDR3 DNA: TGCGCCAGCAGCATGGCCGGGACTAGCGGTGGCACAGATACGCAGTATTTT. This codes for CASSMAGTSGGTDTQYF.

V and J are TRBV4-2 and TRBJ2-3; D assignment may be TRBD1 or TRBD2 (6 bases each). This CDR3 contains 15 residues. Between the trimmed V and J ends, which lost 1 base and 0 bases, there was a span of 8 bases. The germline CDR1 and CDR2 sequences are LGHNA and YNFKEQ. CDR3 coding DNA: TGTGCCAGCAGCCAAGCGGGGGCTAGCACAGATACGCAGTATTTT. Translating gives CASSQAGASTDTQYF.

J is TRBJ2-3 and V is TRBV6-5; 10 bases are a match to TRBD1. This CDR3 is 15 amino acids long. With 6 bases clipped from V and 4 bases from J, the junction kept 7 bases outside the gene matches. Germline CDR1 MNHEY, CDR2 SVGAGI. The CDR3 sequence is CASRRTGGGPDTQYF. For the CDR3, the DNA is TGTGCCAGCAGAAGGACAGGGGGGGGGCCAGATACGCAGTATTTT.

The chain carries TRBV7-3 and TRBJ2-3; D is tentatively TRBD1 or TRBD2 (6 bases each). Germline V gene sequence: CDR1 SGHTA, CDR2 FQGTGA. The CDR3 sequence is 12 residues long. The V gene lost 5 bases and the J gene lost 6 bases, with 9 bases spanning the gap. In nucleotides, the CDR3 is TGTGCCAGCAGCATAGGGGGGGATACGCAGTATTTT. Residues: CASSIGGDTQYF.

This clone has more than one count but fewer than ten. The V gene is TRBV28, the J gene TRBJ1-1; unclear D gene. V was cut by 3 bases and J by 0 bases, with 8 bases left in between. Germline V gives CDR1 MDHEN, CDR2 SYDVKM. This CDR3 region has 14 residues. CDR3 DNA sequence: TGTGCCAGCAGTTTGGGCGGACTGAACACTGAAGCTTTCTTT. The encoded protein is CASSLGGLNTEAFF.

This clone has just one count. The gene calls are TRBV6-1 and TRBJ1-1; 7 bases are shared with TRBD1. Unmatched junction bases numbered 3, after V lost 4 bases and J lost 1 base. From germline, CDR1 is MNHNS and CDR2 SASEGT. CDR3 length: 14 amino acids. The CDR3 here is CASSVRTGNTEAFF. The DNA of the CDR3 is TGTGCCAGCAGTGTCCGGACAGGGAACACTGAAGCTTTCTTT.

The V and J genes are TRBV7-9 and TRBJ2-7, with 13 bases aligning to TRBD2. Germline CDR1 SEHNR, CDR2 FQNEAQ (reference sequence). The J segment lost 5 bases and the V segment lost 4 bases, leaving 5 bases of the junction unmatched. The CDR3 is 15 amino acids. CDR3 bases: TGTGCCAGCAGCTACGGACTAGCGGGAGCACACGAGCAGTACTTC. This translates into CASSYGLAGAHEQYF. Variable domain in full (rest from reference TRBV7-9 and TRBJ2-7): DTGVSQNPRHKITKRGQNVTFRCDPISEHNRLYWYRQTLGQGPEFLTYFQNEAQLEKSRLLSDRFSAERPKGSFSTLEIQRTEQGDSAMYLCASSYGLAGAHEQYFGPGTRLTVT.

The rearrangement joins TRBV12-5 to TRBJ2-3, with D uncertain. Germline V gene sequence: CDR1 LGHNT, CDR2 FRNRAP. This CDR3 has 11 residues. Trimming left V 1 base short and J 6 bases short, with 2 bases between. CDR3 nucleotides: TGTGCTAGTGGTTTGGCTGATACGCAGTATTTT. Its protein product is CASGLADTQYF.

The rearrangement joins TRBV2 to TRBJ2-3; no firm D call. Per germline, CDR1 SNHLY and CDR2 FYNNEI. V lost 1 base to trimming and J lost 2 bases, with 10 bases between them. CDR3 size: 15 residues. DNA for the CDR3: TGTGCCAGCAGTGAAGGGGTCAAGACCACAGATACGCAGTATTTT. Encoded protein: CASSEGVKTTDTQYF.

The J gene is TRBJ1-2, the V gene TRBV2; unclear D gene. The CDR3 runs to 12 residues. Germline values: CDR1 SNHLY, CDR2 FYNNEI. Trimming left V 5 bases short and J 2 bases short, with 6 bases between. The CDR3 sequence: CASSTRNYGYTF. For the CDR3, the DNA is TGTGCCAGCAGTACGCGCAACTATGGCTACACCTTC. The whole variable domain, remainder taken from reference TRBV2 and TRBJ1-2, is EPEVTQTPSHQVTQMGQEVILRCVPISNHLYFYWYRQILGQKVEFLVSFYNNEISEKSEIFDDQFSVERPDGSNFTLKIRSTKLEDSAMYFCASSTRNYGYTFGSGTRLTVV.

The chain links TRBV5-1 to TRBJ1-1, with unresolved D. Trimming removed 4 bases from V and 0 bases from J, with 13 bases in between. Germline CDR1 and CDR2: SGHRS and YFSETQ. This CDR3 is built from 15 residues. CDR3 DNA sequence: TGCGCCAGCAGCCCGGAGGGCAGCCTGAACACTGAAGCTTTCTTT. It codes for CASSPEGSLNTEAFF.

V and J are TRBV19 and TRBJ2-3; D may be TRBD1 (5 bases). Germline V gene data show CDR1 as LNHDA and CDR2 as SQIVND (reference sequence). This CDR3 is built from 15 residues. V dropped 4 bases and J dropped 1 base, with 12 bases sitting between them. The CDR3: CASSTKDTGTDTQYF. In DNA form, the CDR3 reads TGTGCCAGTAGTACGAAGGACACTGGCACAGATACGCAGTATTTT.

The CDR3 DNA sequence: TGTGCCAGCAGCTTAGAGCTGGGGGGCCTAGAGACCCAGTACTTC. Translating gives CASSLELGGLETQYF. The chain employs TRBV11-2 and TRBJ2-5; the D call may be TRBD1 or TRBD2 (6 bases each). The V and J ends lost 0 bases and 4 bases respectively, with 12 bases between them. Germline V gene sequence: CDR1 SGHAT, CDR2 FQNNGV. The CDR3 is made up of 15 amino acids.

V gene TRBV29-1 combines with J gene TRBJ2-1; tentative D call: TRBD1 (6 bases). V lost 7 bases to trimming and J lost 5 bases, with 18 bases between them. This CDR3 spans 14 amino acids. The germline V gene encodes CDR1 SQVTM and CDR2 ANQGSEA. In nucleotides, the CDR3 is TGCAGCGCCCCTCAAGACAGGCTAAACAATGAGCAGTTCTTC. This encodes CSAPQDRLNNEQFF.

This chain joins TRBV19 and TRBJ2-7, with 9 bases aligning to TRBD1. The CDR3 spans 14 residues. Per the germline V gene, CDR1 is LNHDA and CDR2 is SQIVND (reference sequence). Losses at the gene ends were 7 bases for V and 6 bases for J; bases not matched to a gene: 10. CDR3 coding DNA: TGTGCCAGTAACAAACAGGGGGCTGCGGGCGAGCAGTACTTC. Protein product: CASNKQGAAGEQYF. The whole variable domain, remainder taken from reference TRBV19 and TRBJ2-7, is DGGITQSPKYLFRKEGQNVTLSCEQNLNHDAMYWYRQDPGQGLRLIYYSQIVNDFQKGDIAEGYSVSREKKESFPLTVTSAQKNPTAFYLCASNKQGAAGEQYFGPGTRLTVT.

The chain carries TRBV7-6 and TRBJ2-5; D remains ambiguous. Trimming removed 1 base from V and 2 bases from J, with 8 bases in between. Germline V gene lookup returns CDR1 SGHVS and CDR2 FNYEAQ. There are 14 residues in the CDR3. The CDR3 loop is CASSLVVAQETQYF. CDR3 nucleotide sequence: TGTGCCAGCAGCTTAGTAGTGGCGCAAGAGACCCAGTACTTC.

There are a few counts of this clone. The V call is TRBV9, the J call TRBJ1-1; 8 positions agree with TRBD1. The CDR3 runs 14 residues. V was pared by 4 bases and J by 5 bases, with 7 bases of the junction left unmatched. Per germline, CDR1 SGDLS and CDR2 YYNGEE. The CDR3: CASSHNRGGTEAFF. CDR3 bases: TGTGCCAGCAGCCACAACAGGGGGGGAACTGAAGCTTTCTTT.

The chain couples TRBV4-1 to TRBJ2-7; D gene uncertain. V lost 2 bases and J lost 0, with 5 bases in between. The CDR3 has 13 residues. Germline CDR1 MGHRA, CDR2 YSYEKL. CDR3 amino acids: CASSQLHSYEQYF. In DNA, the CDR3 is TGCGCCAGCAGCCAACTTCACTCCTACGAGCAGTACTTC.

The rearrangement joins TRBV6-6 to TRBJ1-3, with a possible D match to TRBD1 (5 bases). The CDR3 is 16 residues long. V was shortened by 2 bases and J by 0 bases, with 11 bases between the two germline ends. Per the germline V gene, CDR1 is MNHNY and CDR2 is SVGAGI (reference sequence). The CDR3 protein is CASSYGGGVSGNTIYF. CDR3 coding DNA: TGTGCCAGCAGTTACGGGGGAGGAGTCTCTGGAAACACCATATATTTT.

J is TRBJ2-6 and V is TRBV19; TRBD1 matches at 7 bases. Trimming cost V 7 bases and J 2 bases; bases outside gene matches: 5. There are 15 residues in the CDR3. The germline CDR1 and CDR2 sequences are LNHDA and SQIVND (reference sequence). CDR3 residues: CASTRQGAGANVLTF. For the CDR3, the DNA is TGTGCCAGTACCCGACAGGGTGCTGGGGCCAACGTCCTGACTTTC.

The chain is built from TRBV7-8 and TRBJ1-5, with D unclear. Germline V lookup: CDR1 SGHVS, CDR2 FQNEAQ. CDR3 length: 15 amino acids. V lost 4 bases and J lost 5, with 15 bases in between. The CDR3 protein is CASSSQRGVDQPQHF. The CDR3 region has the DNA TGTGCCAGCAGCTCGCAACGGGGTGTAGATCAGCCCCAGCATTTT.

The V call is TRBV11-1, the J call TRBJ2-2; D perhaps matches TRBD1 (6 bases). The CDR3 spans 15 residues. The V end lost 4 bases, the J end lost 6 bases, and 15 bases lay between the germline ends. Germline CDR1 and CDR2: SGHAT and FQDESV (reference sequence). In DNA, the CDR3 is TGTGCCAGCAGCTGGGGGCTAGGGAAGCCCGGGGAGCTGTTTTTT. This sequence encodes CASSWGLGKPGELFF.

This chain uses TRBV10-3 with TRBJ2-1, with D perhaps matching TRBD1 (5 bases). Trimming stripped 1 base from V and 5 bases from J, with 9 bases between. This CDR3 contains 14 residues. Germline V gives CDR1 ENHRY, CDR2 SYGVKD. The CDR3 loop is CAISEYAGNNEQFF. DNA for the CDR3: TGTGCCATCAGTGAGTACGCAGGGAACAATGAGCAGTTCTTC.

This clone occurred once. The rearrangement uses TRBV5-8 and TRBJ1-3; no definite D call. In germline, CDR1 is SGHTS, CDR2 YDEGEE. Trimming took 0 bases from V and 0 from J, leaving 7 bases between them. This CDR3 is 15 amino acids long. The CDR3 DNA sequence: TGTGCCAGCAGCTTGGTGGCAGGCTCTGGAAACACCATATATTTT. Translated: CASSLVAGSGNTIYF.

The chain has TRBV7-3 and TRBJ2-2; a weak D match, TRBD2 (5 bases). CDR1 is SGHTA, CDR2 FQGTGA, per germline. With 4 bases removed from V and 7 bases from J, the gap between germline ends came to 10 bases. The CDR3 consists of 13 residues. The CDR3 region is CASSSAAGGELFF. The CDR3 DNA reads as TGTGCCAGCAGCTCGGCCGCGGGCGGGGAGCTGTTTTTT.